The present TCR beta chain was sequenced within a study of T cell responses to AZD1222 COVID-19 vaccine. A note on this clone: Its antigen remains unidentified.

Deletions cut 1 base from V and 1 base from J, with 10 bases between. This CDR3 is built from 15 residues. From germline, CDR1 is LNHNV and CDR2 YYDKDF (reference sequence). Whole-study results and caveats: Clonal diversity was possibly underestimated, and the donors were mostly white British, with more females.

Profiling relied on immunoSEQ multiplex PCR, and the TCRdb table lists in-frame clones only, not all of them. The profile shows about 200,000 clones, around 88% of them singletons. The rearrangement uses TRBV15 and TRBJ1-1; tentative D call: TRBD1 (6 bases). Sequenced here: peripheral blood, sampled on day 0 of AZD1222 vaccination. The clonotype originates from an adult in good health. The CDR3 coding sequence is TGTGCCACCAGCAGAGCAGAAGGGGGGAACACTGAAGCTTTCTTT. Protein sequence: CATSRAEGGNTEAFF.